This TCR beta chain was recovered during a study of neurological immune-mediated disorders. This clonotype has at least ten counts. The cDNA was synthesized by means of template-switch 5'RACE, which was carried out with 10-nucleotide random UMIs. TCRdb independently ran MiXCR on the 5' RACE reads; one entry per CDR3 protein. The data show around 42,000 distinct CDR3 sequences, with approximately 15% seen just once and over 10% held by the top ten. Documented time point: longitudinal time-point 3. Germline V gives CDR1 SQVTM, CDR2 ANQGSEA. The CDR3 has 15 residues. V lost 0 bases and J lost 4; bases outside the gene matches: 9.

This sequence joins TRBV29-1 and TRBJ2-7; 7 bases match TRBD2. The sequenced sample consisted of PBMCs. The TCR originated in a man between 25 and 39 years old in good health. CDR3 in DNA: TGCAGCGTTGAAGATGATGGGGGGGTTGGGTACGAGCAGTACTTC. It encodes CSVEDDGGVGYEQYF.